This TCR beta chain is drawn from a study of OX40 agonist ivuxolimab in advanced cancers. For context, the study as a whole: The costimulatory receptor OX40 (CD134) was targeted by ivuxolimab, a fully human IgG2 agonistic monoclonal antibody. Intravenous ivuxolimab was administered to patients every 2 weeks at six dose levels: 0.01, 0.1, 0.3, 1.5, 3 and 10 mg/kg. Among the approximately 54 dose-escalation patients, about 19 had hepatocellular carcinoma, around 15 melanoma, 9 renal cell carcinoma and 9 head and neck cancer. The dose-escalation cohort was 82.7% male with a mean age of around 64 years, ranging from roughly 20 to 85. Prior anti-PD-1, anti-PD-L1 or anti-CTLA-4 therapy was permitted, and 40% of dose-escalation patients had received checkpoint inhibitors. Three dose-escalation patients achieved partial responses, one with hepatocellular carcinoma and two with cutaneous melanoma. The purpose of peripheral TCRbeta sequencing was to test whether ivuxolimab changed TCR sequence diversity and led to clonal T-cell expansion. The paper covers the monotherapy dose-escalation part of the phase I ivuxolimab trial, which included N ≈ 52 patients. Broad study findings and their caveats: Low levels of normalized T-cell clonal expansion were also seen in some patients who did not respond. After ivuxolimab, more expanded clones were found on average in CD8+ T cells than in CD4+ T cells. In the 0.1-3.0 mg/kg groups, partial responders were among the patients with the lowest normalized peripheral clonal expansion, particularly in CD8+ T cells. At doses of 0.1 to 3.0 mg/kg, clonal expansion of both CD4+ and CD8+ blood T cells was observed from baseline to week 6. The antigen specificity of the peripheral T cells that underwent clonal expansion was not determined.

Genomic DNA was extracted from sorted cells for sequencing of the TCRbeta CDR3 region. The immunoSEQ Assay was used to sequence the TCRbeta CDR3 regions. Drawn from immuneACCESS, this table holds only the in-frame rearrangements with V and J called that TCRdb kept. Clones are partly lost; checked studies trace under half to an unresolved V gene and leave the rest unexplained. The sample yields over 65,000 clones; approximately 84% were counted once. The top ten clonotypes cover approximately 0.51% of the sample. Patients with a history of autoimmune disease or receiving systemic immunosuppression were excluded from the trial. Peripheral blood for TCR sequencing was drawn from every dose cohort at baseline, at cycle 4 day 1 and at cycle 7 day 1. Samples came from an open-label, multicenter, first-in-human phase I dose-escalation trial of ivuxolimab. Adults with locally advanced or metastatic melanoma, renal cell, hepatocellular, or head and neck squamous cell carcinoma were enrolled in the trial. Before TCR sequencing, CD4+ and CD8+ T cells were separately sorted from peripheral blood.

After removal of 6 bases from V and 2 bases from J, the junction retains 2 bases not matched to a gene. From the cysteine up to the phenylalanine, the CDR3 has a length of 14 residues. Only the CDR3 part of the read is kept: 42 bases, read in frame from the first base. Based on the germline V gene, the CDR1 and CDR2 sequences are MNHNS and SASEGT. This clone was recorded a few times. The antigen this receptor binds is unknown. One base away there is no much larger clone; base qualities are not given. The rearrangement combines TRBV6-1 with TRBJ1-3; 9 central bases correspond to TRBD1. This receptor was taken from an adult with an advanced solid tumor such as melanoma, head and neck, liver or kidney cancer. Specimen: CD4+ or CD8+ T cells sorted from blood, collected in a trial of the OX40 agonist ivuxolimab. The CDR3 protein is CASRGTGPGNTIYF. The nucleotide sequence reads TGTGCCAGCAGGGGGACAGGGCCTGGAAACACCATATATTTT.